The 25 T cell receptor beta chains listed next were all sequenced from one sample in a study of vaccination effects on CD4 cells after COVID-19. Sequenced by immunoSEQ multiplex PCR; TCRdb stores in-frame clones only, minus some. The top ten clones hold about 3.7% of a sample with some 68,000 clones, roughly 75% of them seen once. Antigen-specific CD4+ T cells were first expanded with viral peptide pools by the ViraFEST assay and only then sequenced. Researchers isolated CD4+ T cells once about 11 days of culture had elapsed. Vaccine recipients had no previous SARS-CoV-2 infection; their nucleocapsid antibodies were negative. Their cognate antigens are unknown. Sequences were derived from CD4+ T cells from PBMCs cultured with HCoV-OC43 spike peptides, sampled before COVID-19 vaccination. The subset was: HCoV-OC43 spike overlapping peptide pool stimulation. These receptor sequences come from a human donor who received a COVID-19 vaccine.

This chain joins TRBV6-2 or TRBV6-3 and TRBJ1-2; D ambiguous. CDR3 size: 15 residues. Looked up from germline, CDR1 is MNHEY and CDR2 is SVGEGT. Trimming cost V 2 bases and J 2 bases, with 12 bases left between them. The CDR3 DNA sequence: TGTGCCAGCAGTTACGTTCGGCAGGCGAACTATGGCTACACCTTC. Protein sequence: CASSYVRQANYGYTF.

CDR3 coding DNA: TGTGCCGGTCAGACAGGAATCCAAGAGACCCAGTACTTC. Translated: CAGQTGIQETQYF. The J gene is TRBJ2-5, the V gene TRBV18, with TRBD1 as a possible D gene (6 bases). The CDR3 loop spans 13 amino acids. CDR1 KGHSH and CDR2 LQKENI come from the germline V gene. Trimming pared 11 bases from V and 1 base from J, leaving 14 bases between.

The chain carries TRBV3-1 (or the pseudogene TRBV3-2) and TRBJ1-5; no clear D. The germline V and J ends were trimmed by 1 base and 0 bases, with 4 bases remaining between them. The length of the CDR3 is 14 residues. The germline V gene encodes CDR1 LGHDT and CDR2 YNNKEL (reference sequence). CDR3 sequence: CASSQAYSNQPQHF. The DNA for the CDR3 is TGTGCCAGCAGCCAAGCTTATAGCAATCAGCCCCAGCATTTT.

The J gene is TRBJ1-4, the V gene TRBV6-4, with 7 bases aligning to TRBD1. The CDR3 sequence is 15 residues long. Germline V gene lookup returns CDR1 MRHNA and CDR2 SNTAGT. The V gene end was trimmed by 6 bases and the J gene end by 5 bases; junction bases not matched to a gene: 9. CDR3 residues: CASSRGTAKNEKLFF. As DNA, the CDR3 is TGTGCCAGCAGCCGGGGGACAGCTAAAAATGAAAAACTGTTTTTT.

The chain is built from TRBV6-4 and TRBJ2-2, with TRBD1 as a possible D gene (6 bases). Germline assignment: CDR1 MRHNA and CDR2 SNTAGT. V lost 8 bases, J lost 0 bases, and 10 bases lay in between. This CDR3 is built from 14 residues. The CDR3 here is CASRGQPNTGELFF. The CDR3 DNA reads TGTGCCAGCCGCGGACAGCCGAACACCGGGGAGCTGTTTTTT.

This clone was observed once. V usage is TRBV10-3 and J usage is TRBJ2-1; D not certain. The CDR3 runs to 16 residues. Germline loops: CDR1 ENHRY, CDR2 SYGVKD. Trimming shortened V by 6 bases and J by 8 bases, and 23 bases separated the two germline ends. CDR3 amino acids: CAISPSFTNPPDEQFF. CDR3 in DNA: TGTGCCATCAGCCCCAGCTTCACAAACCCCCCGGATGAGCAGTTCTTC.

The chain links TRBV29-1 to TRBJ2-2, with TRBD1 identical over 9 bases. The CDR3 length is 14 residues. The ends lost 7 bases at V and 5 bases at J; junction bases unmatched: 8. The V gene's germline CDR1 is SQVTM and CDR2 ANQGSEA. The CDR3 region has the DNA TGCAGCGCCAGTCCCGGGACAGGGACCGGGGAGCTGTTTTTT. It encodes CSASPGTGTGELFF.

The genes are TRBV5-4 and TRBJ2-2; D is uncertain. V lost 3 bases and J lost 1, with 10 bases in between. From germline, CDR1 is SGHNT and CDR2 YYREEE (reference sequence). The CDR3 sequence is 15 residues long. The chain's CDR3 is CASSSMSENTGELFF. CDR3 nucleotide sequence: TGTGCCAGCAGCTCGATGAGCGAGAACACCGGGGAGCTGTTTTTT.

The rearrangement links TRBV7-2 to TRBJ1-1, with D possibly matching TRBD1 (5 bases). Germline V gene data show CDR1 as SGHTA and CDR2 as FQGNSA. V lost 5 bases and J 5 bases, leaving 18 bases between the germline ends. This CDR3 contains 15 residues. The CDR3 spells CASSGATVRGTEAFF. CDR3 nucleotide sequence: TGTGCCAGCAGCGGAGCGACAGTTCGGGGAACTGAAGCTTTCTTT.

The chain has TRBV20-1 and TRBJ1-4; 9 positions match TRBD1. V trimming: 3 bases; J trimming: 6 bases; junction bases outside the gene matches: 8. Germline CDR1 is DFQATT and CDR2 is SNEGSKA (reference sequence). This CDR3 is 15 amino acids long. The CDR3 sequence: CSASDPRDRDEKLFF. CDR3 sequence (DNA): TGCAGTGCTAGTGACCCCCGGGACAGGGATGAAAAACTGTTTTTT.

This clone appeared a single time. This chain uses TRBV4-1 with TRBJ2-1; TRBD2 matches 11 bases. The germline V gene encodes CDR1 MGHRA and CDR2 YSYEKL. This CDR3 is 17 amino acids long. Unmatched junction bases numbered 10, after V lost 5 bases and J lost 4 bases. The CDR3 sequence is CASSWQPGLAVYNEQFF. DNA for the CDR3: TGCGCCAGCAGCTGGCAACCGGGACTAGCGGTTTACAATGAGCAGTTCTTC.

The rearrangement links TRBV12-3 or TRBV12-4 to TRBJ2-7; the match to TRBD2 covers 9 bases. The CDR3 length is 13 residues. Unmatched junction bases numbered 4, after V lost 8 bases and J lost 2 bases. The DNA of the CDR3 is TGTGCCAGCCGACCTAGCGGGACCTACGAGCAGTACGTC. Amino acids: CASRPSGTYEQYV.

The rearrangement joins TRBV6-5 to TRBJ1-6, with D uncertain. The CDR3 spans 16 residues. Trimming took off 2 bases at V and 7 bases at J, with 15 bases between the two ends. Germline V gene sequence: CDR1 MNHEY, CDR2 SVGAGI. In DNA form, the CDR3 reads TGTGCCAGCAGTTACGATGTCAGAAACTCAAATTCACCCCTCCACTTT. It specifies CASSYDVRNSNSPLHF.

Only a few counts were recorded for this clone. The V and J genes are TRBV19 and TRBJ2-2; 7 bases agree with TRBD1. The trim removed 6 bases at V and 4 bases at J, leaving 5 bases unmatched. Germline CDR1 reads LNHDA; CDR2 reads SQIVND (reference sequence). This CDR3 spans 14 amino acids. CDR3 sequence (DNA): TGTGCCAGTAGCTTGGGACAGATCACCGGGGAGCTGTTTTTT. Residues: CASSLGQITGELFF.

The chain recombines TRBV7-2 with TRBJ2-5; TRBD1 is a possible D gene (6 bases). Germline values: CDR1 SGHTA, CDR2 FQGNSA. CDR3 length: 15 amino acids. V was clipped by 5 bases and J by 3 bases, with 16 bases between them. DNA of the CDR3: TGTGCCAGCAGCCCGCGCCGGGACAATGAAGAGACCCAGTACTTC. Its protein product is CASSPRRDNEETQYF.

The sample holds a few counts of this clone. The V and J genes are TRBV4-1 and TRBJ1-2; D remains ambiguous. The CDR3 has 15 residues. Germline V gene lookup returns CDR1 MGHRA and CDR2 YSYEKL. With 2 bases removed from V and 7 bases from J, the gap between germline ends came to 17 bases. CDR3 amino acids: CASSQPPPDLRGYTF. DNA of the CDR3: TGCGCCAGCAGCCAACCCCCTCCCGATCTGCGTGGCTACACCTTC.

The chain carries TRBV2 and TRBJ1-4; 7 positions agree with TRBD1. Per the germline V gene, CDR1 is SNHLY and CDR2 is FYNNEI. The CDR3 length is 15 residues. Unmatched junction bases numbered 8, after V lost 5 bases and J lost 5 bases. The CDR3 nucleotides are TGTGCCAGCAGTCCACAGGGGTTAGAAAATGAAAAACTGTTTTTT. This sequence encodes CASSPQGLENEKLFF. Full variable domain (missing parts from reference TRBV2 and TRBJ1-4): EPEVTQTPSHQVTQMGQEVILRCVPISNHLYFYWYRQILGQKVEFLVSFYNNEISEKSEIFDDQFSVERPDGSNFTLKIRSTKLEDSAMYFCASSPQGLENEKLFFGSGTQLSVL.

This clone was found once. The gene calls are TRBV4-1 and TRBJ1-5, with D perhaps matching TRBD1 (5 bases). Per the germline V gene, CDR1 is MGHRA and CDR2 is YSYEKL. With 3 bases removed from V and 16 bases from J, the gap between germline ends came to 19 bases. This CDR3 contains 13 residues. CDR3 protein: CASSQWDSEKQHF. The CDR3 DNA reads TGCGCCAGCAGCCAGTGGGACTCCGAAAAACAACATTTT.

This chain uses TRBV10-1 with TRBJ2-1, with 7 bases aligning to TRBD1. Unmatched junction bases numbered 11, after V lost 2 bases and J lost 7 bases. The CDR3 has 16 amino acids. The germline gives CDR1 WNHNN, CDR2 SYGVQD (reference sequence). The DNA for the CDR3 is TGCGCCAGCAGTGAGGCCGGGACAGTGGGGGCAAATGAGCAGTTCTTC. It is translated as CASSEAGTVGANEQFF.

V usage is TRBV6-2 or TRBV6-3 and J usage is TRBJ2-5; TRBD1 matches at 7 bases. Trimming took 4 bases from V and 5 from J; bases not matched to a gene: 7. Germline V gene data show CDR1 as MNHEY and CDR2 as SVGEGT. This CDR3 has 14 residues. The CDR3 DNA is TGTGCCAGCAGTTTCCAGGGGGTCTGGGAGACCCAGTACTTC. It is translated as CASSFQGVWETQYF.

The V call is TRBV11-1, the J call TRBJ2-5, with 11 bases matching TRBD1. Per germline, CDR1 SGHAT and CDR2 FQDESV (reference sequence). Trimming cost V 4 bases and J 2 bases; bases outside gene matches: 6. CDR3 size: 16 residues. CDR3 sequence reads: CASSYGDRGEQETQYF. The CDR3 region has the DNA TGTGCCAGCAGCTACGGGGACAGGGGGGAACAAGAGACCCAGTACTTC.

The chain combines TRBV6-1 with TRBJ2-7; a weak D match, TRBD2 (6 bases). Looked up from germline, CDR1 is MNHNS and CDR2 is SASEGT. The CDR3 is 14 residues long. Trimming removed 7 bases from V and 0 bases from J, with 13 bases in between. CDR3 DNA sequence: TGTGCCAGCACACAAGGAGGGTCCTCCTACGAGCAGTACGTC. Its translation is CASTQGGSSYEQYV.

The chain recombines TRBV6-5 with TRBJ2-5; 7 bases map to TRBD1. The CDR3 has 11 amino acids. Germline-derived CDR1 and CDR2 are MNHEY and SVGAGI. Trimming removed 6 bases from V and 7 bases from J; junction bases left unmatched: 2. CDR3 nucleotide sequence: TGTGCCAGCAGCCACAGGGGGACCCAGTACTTC. The encoded protein is CASSHRGTQYF.

The chain joins TRBV3-1 (or the pseudogene TRBV3-2) to TRBJ2-1; D is ambiguous. Germline lookup yields CDR1 LGHDT and CDR2 YNNKEL (reference sequence). Trimming removed 3 bases at V and 7 bases at J, with 16 bases between. The CDR3 is 15 amino acids. The CDR3 region has the DNA TGTGCCAGCAGCCAGTGGGGTTCGTCACAAAATGAGCAGTTCTTC. Translation gives CASSQWGSSQNEQFF.

This chain connects TRBV9 to TRBJ1-3, with unresolved D. Germline V gene lookup returns CDR1 SGDLS and CDR2 YYNGEE. Trimming pared 0 bases from V and 4 bases from J, leaving 5 bases between. CDR3 length: 13 amino acids. The CDR3 is CASSVATGNTIYF. The CDR3 DNA is TGTGCCAGCAGCGTAGCTACGGGAAACACCATATATTTT. The complete variable domain, with remaining parts taken from reference TRBV9 and TRBJ1-3, reads DSGVTQTPKHLITATGQRVTLRCSPRSGDLSVYWYQQSLDQGLQFLIQYYNGEERAKGNILERFSAQQFPDLHSELNLSSLELGDSALYFCASSVATGNTIYFGEGSWLTVV.